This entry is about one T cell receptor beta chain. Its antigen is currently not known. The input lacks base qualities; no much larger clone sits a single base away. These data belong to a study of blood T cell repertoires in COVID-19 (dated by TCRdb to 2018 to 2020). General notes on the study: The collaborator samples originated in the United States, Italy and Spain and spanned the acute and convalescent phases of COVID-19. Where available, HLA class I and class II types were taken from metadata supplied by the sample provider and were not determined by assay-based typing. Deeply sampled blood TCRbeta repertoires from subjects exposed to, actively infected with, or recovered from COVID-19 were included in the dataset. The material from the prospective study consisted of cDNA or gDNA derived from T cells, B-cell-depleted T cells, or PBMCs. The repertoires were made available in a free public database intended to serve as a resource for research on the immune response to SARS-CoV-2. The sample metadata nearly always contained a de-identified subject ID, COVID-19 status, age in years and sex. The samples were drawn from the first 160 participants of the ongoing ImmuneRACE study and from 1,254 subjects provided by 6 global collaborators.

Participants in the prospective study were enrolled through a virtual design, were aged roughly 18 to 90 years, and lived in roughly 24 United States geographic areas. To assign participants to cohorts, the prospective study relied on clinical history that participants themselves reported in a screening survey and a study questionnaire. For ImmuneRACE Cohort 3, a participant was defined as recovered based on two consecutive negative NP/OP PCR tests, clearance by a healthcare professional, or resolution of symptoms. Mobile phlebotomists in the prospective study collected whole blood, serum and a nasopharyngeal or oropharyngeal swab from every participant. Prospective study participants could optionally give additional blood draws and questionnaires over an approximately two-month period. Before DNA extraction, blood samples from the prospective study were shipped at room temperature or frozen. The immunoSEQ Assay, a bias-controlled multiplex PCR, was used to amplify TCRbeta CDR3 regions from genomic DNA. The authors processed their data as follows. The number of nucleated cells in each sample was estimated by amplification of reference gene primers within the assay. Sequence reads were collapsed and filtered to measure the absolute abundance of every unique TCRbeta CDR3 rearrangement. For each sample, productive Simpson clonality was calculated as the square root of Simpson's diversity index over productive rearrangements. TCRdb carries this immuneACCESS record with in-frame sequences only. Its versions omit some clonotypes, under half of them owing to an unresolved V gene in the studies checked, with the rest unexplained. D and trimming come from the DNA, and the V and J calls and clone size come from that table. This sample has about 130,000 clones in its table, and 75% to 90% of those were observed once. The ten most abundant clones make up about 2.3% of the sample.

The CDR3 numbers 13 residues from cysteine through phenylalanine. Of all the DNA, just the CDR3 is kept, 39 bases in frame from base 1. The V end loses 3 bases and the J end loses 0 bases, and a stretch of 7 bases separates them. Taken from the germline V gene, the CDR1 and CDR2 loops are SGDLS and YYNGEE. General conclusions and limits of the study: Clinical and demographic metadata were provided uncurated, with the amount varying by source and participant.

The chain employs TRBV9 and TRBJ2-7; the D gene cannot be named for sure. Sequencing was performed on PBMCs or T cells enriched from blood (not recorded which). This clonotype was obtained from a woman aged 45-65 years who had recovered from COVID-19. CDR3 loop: CASSGSPSYEQYF. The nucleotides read TGTGCCAGCAGCGGTAGCCCCTCCTACGAGCAGTACTTC.